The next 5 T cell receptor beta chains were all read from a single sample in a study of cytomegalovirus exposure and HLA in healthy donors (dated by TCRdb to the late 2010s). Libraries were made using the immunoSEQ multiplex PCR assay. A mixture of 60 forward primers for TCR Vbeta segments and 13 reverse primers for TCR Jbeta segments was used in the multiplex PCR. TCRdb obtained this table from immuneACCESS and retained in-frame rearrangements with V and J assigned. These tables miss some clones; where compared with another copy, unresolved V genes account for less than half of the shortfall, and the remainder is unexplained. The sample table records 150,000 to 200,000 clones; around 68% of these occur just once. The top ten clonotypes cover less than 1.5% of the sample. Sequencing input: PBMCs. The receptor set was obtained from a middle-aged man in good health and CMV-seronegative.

CDR3 loop: CASSPTGVANEKLFF. DNA of the CDR3: TGCGCCAGCAGCCCCACAGGGGTTGCTAATGAAAAACTGTTTTTT. The genes are TRBV5-1 and TRBJ1-4, with 7 bases fitting TRBD1. This CDR3 has 15 amino acids. J lost 3 bases, V lost 4 bases, and 6 bases had no gene match. Germline CDR1 reads SGHRS; CDR2 reads YFSETQ.

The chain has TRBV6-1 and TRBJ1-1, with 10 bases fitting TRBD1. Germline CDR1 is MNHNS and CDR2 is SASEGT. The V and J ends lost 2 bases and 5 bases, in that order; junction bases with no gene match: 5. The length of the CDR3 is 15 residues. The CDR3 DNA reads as TGTGCCAGCAGTGAATGGACAGGGGGAAAAACTGAAGCTTTCTTT. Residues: CASSEWTGGKTEAFF.

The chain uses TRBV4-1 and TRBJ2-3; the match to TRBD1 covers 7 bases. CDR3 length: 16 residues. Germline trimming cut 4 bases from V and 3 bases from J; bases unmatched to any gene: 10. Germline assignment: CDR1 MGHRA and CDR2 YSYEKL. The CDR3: CASSLKKGARTDTQYF. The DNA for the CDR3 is TGCGCCAGCAGCCTGAAGAAGGGGGCTCGTACAGATACGCAGTATTTT.

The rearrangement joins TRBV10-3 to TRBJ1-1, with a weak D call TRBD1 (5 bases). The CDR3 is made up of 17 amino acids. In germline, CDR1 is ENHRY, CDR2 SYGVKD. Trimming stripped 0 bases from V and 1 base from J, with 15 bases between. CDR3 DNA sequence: TGTGCCATCAGTGAGTCGAGGGGAGGGACTGGGAACACTGAAGCTTTCTTT. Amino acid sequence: CAISESRGGTGNTEAFF.

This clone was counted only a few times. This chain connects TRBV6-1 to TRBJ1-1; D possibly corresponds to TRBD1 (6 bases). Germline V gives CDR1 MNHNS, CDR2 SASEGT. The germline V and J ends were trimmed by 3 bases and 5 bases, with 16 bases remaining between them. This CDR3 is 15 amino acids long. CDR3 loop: CASSDPTTGWTEAFF. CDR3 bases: TGTGCCAGCAGTGATCCCACTACAGGGTGGACTGAAGCTTTCTTT.